This TCR beta chain is from a study of Ad26.COV2.S vaccination and SARS-CoV-2 variants. From germline, CDR1 is LGHNA and CDR2 YSLEER. V lost 0 bases, J lost 4 bases, and 12 bases lay in between. The CDR3 is 15 residues long. Repertoires were generated with immunoSEQ multiplex PCR, while TCRdb's copy carries only in-frame clones and drops some. The data show hundreds of thousands of clones, around four fifths seen once. As to treatment: about 20 received Ad26.COV2.S at low or high dose, single or two shots; about 5 received placebo; per-sample allocation not given. The samples were gathered on day 63 after the first injection of vaccine or placebo. This clone was detected only a few times.

This sequence was found in a person aged 18-60 years who received the Ad26.COV2.S COVID-19 vaccine or a placebo. The gene calls are TRBV4-3 and TRBJ1-1, with D possibly matching TRBD1 (5 bases). The specimen comprised peripheral blood, sampled in a trial of Ad26.COV2.S vaccine versus placebo. The CDR3 nucleotides are TGCGCCAGCAGCCAAGATACTTCCGGGGGCACTGAAGCTTTCTTT. Its translation is CASSQDTSGGTEAFF.